This is a list of T cell receptor beta chains from one sample in a study of cytomegalovirus exposure and HLA in healthy donors. Repertoires were generated with immunoSEQ multiplex PCR, while TCRdb's copy carries only in-frame clones and drops some. The sample lists about 150,000 clones, 80% to 90% occurring once. The sequenced sample consisted of PBMCs. All receptors come from a man between 18 and 35 years old in good health and CMV-seropositive. The conserved cysteine and the conserved F or W are not part of the CDR3 here.

CDR3aa,j_gene,v_gene
ASSHRLGSYEQY,TRBJ2-7,TRBV14
ASSWSQGARYEQY,TRBJ2-7,TRBV7-9
ASSPGEGAEEQY,TRBJ2-7,TRBV12-1
ASSQSGQGAPYEQY,TRBJ2-7,TRBV23-1
ASSSTYRTGGGNTQY,TRBJ2-3,TRBV7-6
SVDRGANVLT,TRBJ2-6,TRBV29-1
ASSQGSRTGVNTEAF,TRBJ1-1,TRBV4-1
ASSPSAQGHNSPLH,TRBJ1-6,TRBV18
ASSLGQRRDNEQF,TRBJ2-1,TRBV5-1
ASSPYRYEQY,TRBJ2-7,TRBV13
ASSFTLAGAYNEQF,TRBJ2-1,TRBV5-6
ASSLYVGDRRPNSPLH,TRBJ1-6,TRBV4-3
ASSLEGQGHEQY,TRBJ2-7,TRBV7-3
ASSLGRGRWNTEAF,TRBJ1-1,TRBV11-2
ASSRGQGAGLYGYT,TRBJ1-2,TRBV18
ASSLAGWDEQY,TRBJ2-7,TRBV7-9
ASSFASGLDTEAF,TRBJ1-1,TRBV7-9
ASSWTGYGYT,TRBJ1-2,TRBV7-9
ASSKIPRGGREPYEQY,TRBJ2-7,TRBV11-3
ASSWGTSGRYNEQF,TRBJ2-1,TRBV5-6
ASRAGATNEKLF,TRBJ1-4,TRBV6-6
ASSWSGSKDEQY,TRBJ2-7,TRBV7-9
ASSQREGTDTQY,TRBJ2-3,TRBV4-3
ASSQGRVTTEAF,TRBJ1-1,TRBV4-3
ASTLTDTNTEAF,TRBJ1-1,TRBV18
ASNTGTSEQY,TRBJ2-7,TRBV5-6
ASSYSIRRSYEQY,TRBJ2-7,TRBV6-5
ASSPRTSGSTDTQY,TRBJ2-3,TRBV18
ATTRGGELF,TRBJ2-2,TRBV15
ASSPRPTHIWAPDTQY,TRBJ2-3,TRBV4-1
ASSEWGRIGPRTEAF,TRBJ1-1,TRBV25-1
ASSAGGMPYGYT,TRBJ1-2,TRBV27
ASSPRQGLEQY,TRBJ2-7,TRBV6-6
ASSPQGAINEQF,TRBJ2-1,TRBV19
ASSFLQSSYEQY,TRBJ2-7,TRBV11-1
ASSSPTGGVLFNYGYT,TRBJ1-2,TRBV5-6
ASSRRDRGDTEAF,TRBJ1-1,TRBV7-2
ASSAIRGLVVYEQY,TRBJ2-7,TRBV5-5
ATSRDRRASTGELF,TRBJ2-2,TRBV15
ASSLDSSRETQY,TRBJ2-5,TRBV6-5
ASSFSVQETQY,TRBJ2-5,TRBV7-2
ASSPPAKNTEAF,TRBJ1-1,TRBV7-9
ASSTRDSYYGYT,TRBJ1-2,TRBV6-1
ASSASDRAYEQY,TRBJ2-7,TRBV9
ASSDRSNPTGEQY,TRBJ2-7,TRBV7-2
ASSDSGRSQPQH,TRBJ1-5,TRBV25-1